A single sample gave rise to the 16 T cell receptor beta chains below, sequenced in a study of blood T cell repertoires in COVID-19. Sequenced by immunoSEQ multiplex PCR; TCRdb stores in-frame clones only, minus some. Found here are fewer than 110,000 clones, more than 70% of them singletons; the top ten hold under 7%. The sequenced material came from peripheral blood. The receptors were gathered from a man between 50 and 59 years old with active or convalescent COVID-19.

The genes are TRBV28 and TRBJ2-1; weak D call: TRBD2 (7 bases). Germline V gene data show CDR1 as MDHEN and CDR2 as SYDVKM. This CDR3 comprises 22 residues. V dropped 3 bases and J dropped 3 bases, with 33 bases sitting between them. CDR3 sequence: CASSFDLPSGLALADSYNEQFF. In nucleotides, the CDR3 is TGTGCCAGCAGTTTCGACTTACCCTCTGGGCTCGCTCTAGCGGACAGCTACAATGAGCAGTTCTTC.

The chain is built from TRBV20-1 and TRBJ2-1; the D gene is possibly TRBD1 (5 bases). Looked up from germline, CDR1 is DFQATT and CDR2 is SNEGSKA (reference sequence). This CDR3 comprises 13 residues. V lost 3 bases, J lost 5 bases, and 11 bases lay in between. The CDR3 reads CSASGRVHNEQFF. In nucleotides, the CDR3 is TGCAGTGCTAGTGGCAGGGTCCACAATGAGCAGTTCTTC.

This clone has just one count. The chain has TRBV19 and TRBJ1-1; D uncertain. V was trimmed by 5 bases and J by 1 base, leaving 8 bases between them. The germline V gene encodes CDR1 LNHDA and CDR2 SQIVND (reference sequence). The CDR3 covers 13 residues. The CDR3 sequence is CASSHTENTEAFF. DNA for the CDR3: TGTGCCAGTAGTCACACAGAGAACACTGAAGCTTTCTTT.

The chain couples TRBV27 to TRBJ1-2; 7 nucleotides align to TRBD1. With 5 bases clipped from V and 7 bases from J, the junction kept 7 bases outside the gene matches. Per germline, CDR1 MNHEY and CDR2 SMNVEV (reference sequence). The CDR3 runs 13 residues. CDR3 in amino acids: CASSQANRGGYTF. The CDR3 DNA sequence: TGTGCCAGCAGTCAGGCCAACAGGGGTGGCTACACCTTC.

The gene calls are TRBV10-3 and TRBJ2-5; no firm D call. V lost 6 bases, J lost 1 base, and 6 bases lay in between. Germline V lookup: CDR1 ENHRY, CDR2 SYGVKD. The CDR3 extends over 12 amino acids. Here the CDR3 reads CAIRGTQETQYF. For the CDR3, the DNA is TGTGCCATCAGGGGCACCCAAGAGACCCAGTACTTC.

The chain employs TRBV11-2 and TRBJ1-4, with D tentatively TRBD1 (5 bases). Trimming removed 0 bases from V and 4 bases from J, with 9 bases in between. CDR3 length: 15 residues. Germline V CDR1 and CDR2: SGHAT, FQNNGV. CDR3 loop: CASSLDRQINEKLFF. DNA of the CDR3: TGTGCCAGCAGCTTAGACCGACAGATTAATGAAAAACTGTTTTTT.

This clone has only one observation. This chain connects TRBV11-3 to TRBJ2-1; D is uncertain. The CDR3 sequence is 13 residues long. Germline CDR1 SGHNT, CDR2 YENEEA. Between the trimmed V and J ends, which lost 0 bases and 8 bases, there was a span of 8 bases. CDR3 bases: TGTGCCAGCAGCTTAGATCGCCGGTATGAGCAGTTCTTC. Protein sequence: CASSLDRRYEQFF.

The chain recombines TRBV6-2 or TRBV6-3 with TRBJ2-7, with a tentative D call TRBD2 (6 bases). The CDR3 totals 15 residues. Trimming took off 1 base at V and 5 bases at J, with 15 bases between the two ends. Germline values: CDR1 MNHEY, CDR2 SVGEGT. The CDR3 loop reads CASSYFGLRLDEQYF. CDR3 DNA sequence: TGTGCCAGCAGTTACTTCGGACTACGGTTGGACGAGCAGTACTTC.

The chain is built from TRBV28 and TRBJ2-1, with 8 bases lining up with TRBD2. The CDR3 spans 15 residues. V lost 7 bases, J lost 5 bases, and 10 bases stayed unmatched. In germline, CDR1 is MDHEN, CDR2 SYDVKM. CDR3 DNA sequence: TGTGCCAGCACCCTCGGGGGGGCCGGGGACAATGAGCAGTTCTTC. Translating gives CASTLGGAGDNEQFF.

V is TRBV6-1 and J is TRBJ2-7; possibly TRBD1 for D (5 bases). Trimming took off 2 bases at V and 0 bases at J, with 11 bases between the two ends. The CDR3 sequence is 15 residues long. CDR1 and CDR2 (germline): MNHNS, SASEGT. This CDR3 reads CASSENTGPSYEQYF. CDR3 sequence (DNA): TGTGCCAGCAGTGAAAATACAGGTCCCTCCTACGAGCAGTACTTC.

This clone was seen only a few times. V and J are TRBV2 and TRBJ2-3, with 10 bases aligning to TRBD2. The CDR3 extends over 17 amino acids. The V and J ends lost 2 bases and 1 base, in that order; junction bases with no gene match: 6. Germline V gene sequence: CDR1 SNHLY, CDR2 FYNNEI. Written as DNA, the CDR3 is TGTGCCAGCAGTGAATACGATGGACTAGCGGGCACAGATACGCAGTATTTT. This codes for CASSEYDGLAGTDTQYF.

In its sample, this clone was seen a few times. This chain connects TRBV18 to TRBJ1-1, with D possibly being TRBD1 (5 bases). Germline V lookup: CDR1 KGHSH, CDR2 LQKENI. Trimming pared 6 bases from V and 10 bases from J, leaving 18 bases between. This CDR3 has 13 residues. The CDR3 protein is CASSEDTSLAAFF. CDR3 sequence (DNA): TGTGCCAGCTCCGAGGACACCTCACTGGCAGCTTTCTTT.

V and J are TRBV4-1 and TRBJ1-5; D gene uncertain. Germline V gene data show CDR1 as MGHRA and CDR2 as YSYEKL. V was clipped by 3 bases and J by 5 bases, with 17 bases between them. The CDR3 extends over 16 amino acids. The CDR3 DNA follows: TGCGCCAGCAGCCAGGCCTTGGTGTCGGGATATCAGCCCCAGCATTTT. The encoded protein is CASSQALVSGYQPQHF.

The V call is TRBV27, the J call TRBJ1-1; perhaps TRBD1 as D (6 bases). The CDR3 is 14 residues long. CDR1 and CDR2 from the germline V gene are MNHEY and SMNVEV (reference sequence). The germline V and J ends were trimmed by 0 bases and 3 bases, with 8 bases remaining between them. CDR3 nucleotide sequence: TGTGCCAGCAGTTTATCTCAGGGGTACACTGAAGCTTTCTTT. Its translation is CASSLSQGYTEAFF.

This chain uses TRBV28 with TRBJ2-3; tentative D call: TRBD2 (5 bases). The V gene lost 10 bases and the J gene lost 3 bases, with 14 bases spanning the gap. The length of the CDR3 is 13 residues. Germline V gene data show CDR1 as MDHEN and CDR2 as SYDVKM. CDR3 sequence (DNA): TGTGCCACCCGGGATCCCGGAACAGATACGCAGTATTTT. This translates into CATRDPGTDTQYF.

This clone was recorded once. The CDR3 bases are TGTGCCAGCAGCTTGGAGGGGGTTTCCCTAGCCAAAAACATTCAGTACTTC. It encodes CASSLEGVSLAKNIQYF. The V call is TRBV5-5, the J call TRBJ2-4; weak D call: TRBD1 (6 bases). Trimming shortened V by 0 bases and J by 0 bases, and 13 bases separated the two germline ends. Per the germline V gene, CDR1 is SGHKS and CDR2 is YYEKEE (reference sequence). This CDR3 contains 17 residues.